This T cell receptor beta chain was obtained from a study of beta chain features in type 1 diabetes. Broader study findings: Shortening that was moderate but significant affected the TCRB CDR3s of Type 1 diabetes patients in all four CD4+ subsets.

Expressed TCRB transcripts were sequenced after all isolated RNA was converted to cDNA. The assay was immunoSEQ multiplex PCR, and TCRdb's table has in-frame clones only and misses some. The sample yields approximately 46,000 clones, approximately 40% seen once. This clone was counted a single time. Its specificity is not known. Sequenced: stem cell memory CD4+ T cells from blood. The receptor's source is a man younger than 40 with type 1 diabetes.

CDR3 protein: CASSQTGAGTDTQYF. The CDR3 coding sequence is TGTGCCAGCAGCCAGACAGGGGCCGGCACAGATACGCAGTATTTT. The chain uses TRBV5-6 and TRBJ2-3; 8 bases are a match to TRBD1. With V trimmed by 4 bases and J by 1 base, 5 bases remained unmatched. Looked up from germline, CDR1 is SGHDT and CDR2 is YYEEEE. This CDR3 contains 15 residues.